Listed below are T cell receptor beta chains from one sample, sequenced in a study of cytomegalovirus exposure and HLA in healthy donors. Clones were sequenced by immunoSEQ multiplex PCR, and TCRdb holds only the in-frame ones, with some missing. Of about 140,000 clones in the sample, roughly three quarters were seen once. Material for sequencing was PBMCs. The receptors were gathered from a female donor in good health and CMV-seronegative. Both conserved end residues are part of each CDR3. D genes are given only for firm matches. For some rows the clone size is stated as once, few or many, or as a class when expanded; others skip it.

clone_size j_call d_call v_call cdr3_nt cdr3_aa
once TRBJ2-7 - TRBV7-2 TGTGCCAGCAGCCCGGCCCCGACCAGGGCGGGGGAGCAGTACTTC CASSPAPTRAGEQYF
- TRBJ1-4 - TRBV29-1 TGCAGCGTTGAAGGTGAACTAATAGGAAAACTGTTTTTT CSVEGELIGKLFF
- TRBJ2-2 TRBD2 TRBV9 TGTGCCAGCAGCGTGGGAGGGCCAACCGGGGAGCTGTTTTTT CASSVGGPTGELFF
few TRBJ2-7 - TRBV2 TGTGCCAGCAGTGAATCCCCTAGCCTCTACGAGCAGTACTTC CASSESPSLYEQYF
- TRBJ2-7 - TRBV6-5 TGTGCCAGCAGCCGGGACTTAATTTACGAGCAGTACTTC CASSRDLIYEQYF
- TRBJ1-2 - TRBV21-1 TGTGCCAGCAGCAAAGCGCTGGGACAGGGCTATGGCTACACCTTC CASSKALGQGYGYTF
- TRBJ1-1 - TRBV6-6 TGTGCCAGCAGCCGACAGGCGATGAACACTGAAGCTTTCTTT CASSRQAMNTEAFF
- TRBJ1-2 - TRBV2 TGTGCCAGCCCTGCGGGGCCGGCCTGGGGCACCTTC CASPAGPAWGTF
- TRBJ2-3 - TRBV28 TGTGCCAGCAGCCCACCCCCTCAGGGGTCTACCCAGTATTTT CASSPPPQGSTQYF
- TRBJ1-4 TRBD1 TRBV7-9 TGTGCCAGCAGCGCGCCGGGACAGGGAGATGAAAAACTGTTTTTT CASSAPGQGDEKLFF
- TRBJ2-2 TRBD1 TRBV7-2 TGTGCCAGCAGCATACTACAGGGGGCCGGCGGGGAGCTGTTTTTT CASSILQGAGGELFF
- TRBJ2-3 - TRBV9 TGTGCCAGCAGCGTAGTCGGGAGTTACACAGATACGCAGTATTTT CASSVVGSYTDTQYF
- TRBJ2-7 TRBD2 TRBV7-2 TGTGCCAGCAGCCCCCGGGAGGGGACCTACGAGCAGTACTTC CASSPREGTYEQYF
- TRBJ1-1 TRBD1 TRBV28 TGTGCCAGCTACGGGACAGGGAACACTGAAGCTTTCTTT CASYGTGNTEAFF
- TRBJ2-7 - TRBV7-9 TGTGCCAGCAGCTTGAATGGACAGCCGTACTTC CASSLNGQPYF
few TRBJ1-5 TRBD1 TRBV9 TGTGCCAGCAGCGTAGCAGGGGGCGAGCAGCCCCAGCATTTT CASSVAGGEQPQHF
- TRBJ2-1 TRBD2 TRBV30 TGTGCCTCAACTAGCGGGGGCAGCTCCTACAATGAGCAGTTCTTC CASTSGGSSYNEQFF
few TRBJ2-7 TRBD2 TRBV6-1 TGTGCCAGCAGCTCCGGGACTAGCGGCTACGAGCAGTACTTC CASSSGTSGYEQYF
- TRBJ2-2 TRBD1 TRBV5-4 TGTGCCAGCAGCACCAGACAGGGGCCGGTAAAGGGGGAGCTGTTTTTT CASSTRQGPVKGELFF
- TRBJ2-2 - TRBV27 TGTGCCAGCAGTGCCACCCGTGGAGGGACCGGGGAGCTGTTTTTT CASSATRGGTGELFF
- TRBJ1-1 - TRBV19 TGTGCCAGTAGTATTCGAGGCAGCCGTATTCTGCACATGAACACTGAAGCTTTCTTT CASSIRGSRILHMNTEAFF
few TRBJ1-3 - TRBV29-1 TGCAGCGCGGGCGGGGGGGTTGGAAACACCATATATTTT CSAGGGVGNTIYF
- TRBJ2-2 - TRBV9 TGTGCCAGCAGCGCAGGACACAATACCGGGGAGCTGTTTTTT CASSAGHNTGELFF